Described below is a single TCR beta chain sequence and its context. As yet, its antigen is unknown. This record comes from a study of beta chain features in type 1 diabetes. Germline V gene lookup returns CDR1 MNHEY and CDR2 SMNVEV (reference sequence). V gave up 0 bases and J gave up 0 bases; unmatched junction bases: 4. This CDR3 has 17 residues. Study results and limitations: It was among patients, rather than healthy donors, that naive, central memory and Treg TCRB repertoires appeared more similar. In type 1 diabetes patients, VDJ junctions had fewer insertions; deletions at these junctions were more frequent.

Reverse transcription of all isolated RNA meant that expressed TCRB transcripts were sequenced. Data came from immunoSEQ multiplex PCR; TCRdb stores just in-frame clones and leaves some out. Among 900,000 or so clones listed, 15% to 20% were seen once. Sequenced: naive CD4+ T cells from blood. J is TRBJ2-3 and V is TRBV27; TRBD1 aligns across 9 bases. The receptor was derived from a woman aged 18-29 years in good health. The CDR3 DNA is TGTGCCAGCAGTTTATCGTTCGGGACAGGGAGCACAGATACGCAGTATTTT. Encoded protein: CASSLSFGTGSTDTQYF.